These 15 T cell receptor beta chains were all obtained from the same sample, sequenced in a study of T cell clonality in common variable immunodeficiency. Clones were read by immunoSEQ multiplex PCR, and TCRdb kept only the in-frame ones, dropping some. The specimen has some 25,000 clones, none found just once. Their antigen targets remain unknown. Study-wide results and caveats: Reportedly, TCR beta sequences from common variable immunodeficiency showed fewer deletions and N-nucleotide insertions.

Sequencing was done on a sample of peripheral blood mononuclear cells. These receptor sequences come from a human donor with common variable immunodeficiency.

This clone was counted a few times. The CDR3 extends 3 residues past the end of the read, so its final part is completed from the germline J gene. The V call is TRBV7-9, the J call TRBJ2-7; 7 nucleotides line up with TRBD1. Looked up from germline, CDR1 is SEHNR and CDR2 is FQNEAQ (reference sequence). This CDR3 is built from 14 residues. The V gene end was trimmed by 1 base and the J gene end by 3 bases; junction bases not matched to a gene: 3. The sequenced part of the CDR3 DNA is TGTGCCAGCAGCTTAGGACAGGGAAACTACGAG. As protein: CASSLGQGNYE. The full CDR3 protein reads CASSLGQGNYEQYF.

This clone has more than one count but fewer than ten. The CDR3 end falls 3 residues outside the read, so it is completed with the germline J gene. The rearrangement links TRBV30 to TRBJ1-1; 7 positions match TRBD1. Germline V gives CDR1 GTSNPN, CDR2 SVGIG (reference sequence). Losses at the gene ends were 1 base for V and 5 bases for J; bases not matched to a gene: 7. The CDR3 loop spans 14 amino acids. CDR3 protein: CAWSADRVGTEAFF. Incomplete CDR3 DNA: TGTGCCTGGAGTGCCGACAGGGTTGGAACTGAA. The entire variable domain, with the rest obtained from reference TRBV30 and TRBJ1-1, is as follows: SQTIHQWPATLVQPVGSPLSLECTVEGTSNPNLYWYRQAAGRGLQLLFYSVGIGQISSEVPQNLSASRPQDRQFILSSKKLLLSDSGFYLCAWSADRVGTEAFFGQGTRLTVV.

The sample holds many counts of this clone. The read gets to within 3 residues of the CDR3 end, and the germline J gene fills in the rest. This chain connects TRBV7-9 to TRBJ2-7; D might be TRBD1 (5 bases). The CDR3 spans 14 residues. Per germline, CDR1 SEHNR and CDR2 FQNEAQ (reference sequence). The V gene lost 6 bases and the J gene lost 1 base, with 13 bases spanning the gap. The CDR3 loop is CASRVSGSSYEQYF. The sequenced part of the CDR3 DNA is TGTGCCAGCAGAGTGTCAGGGTCGTCCTACGAG. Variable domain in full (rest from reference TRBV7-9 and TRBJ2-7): DTGVSQNPRHKITKRGQNVTFRCDPISEHNRLYWYRQTLGQGPEFLTYFQNEAQLEKSRLLSDRFSAERPKGSFSTLEIQRTEQGDSAMYLCASRVSGSSYEQYFGPGTRLTVT.

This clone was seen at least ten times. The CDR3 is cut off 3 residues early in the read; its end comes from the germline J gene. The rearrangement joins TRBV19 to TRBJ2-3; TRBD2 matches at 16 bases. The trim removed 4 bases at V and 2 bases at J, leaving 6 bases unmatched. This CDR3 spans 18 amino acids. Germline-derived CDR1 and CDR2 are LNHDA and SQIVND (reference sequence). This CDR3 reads CASSTGLAGGRFTDTQYF. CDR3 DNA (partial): TGTGCCAGTAGTACGGGACTAGCGGGAGGGCGTTTCACAGATACG. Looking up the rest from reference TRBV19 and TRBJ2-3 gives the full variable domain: DGGITQSPKYLFRKEGQNVTLSCEQNLNHDAMYWYRQDPGQGLRLIYYSQIVNDFQKGDIAEGYSVSREKKESFPLTVTSAQKNPTAFYLCASSTGLAGGRFTDTQYFGPGTRLTVL.

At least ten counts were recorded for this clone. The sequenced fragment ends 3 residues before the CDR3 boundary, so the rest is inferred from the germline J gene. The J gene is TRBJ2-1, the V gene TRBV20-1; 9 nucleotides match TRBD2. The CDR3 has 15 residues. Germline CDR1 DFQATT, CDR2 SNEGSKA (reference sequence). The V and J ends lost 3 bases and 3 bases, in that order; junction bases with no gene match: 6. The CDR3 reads CSARTTSGNYNEQFF. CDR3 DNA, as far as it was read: TGCAGTGCTAGGACGACTAGCGGAAACTACAATGAG.

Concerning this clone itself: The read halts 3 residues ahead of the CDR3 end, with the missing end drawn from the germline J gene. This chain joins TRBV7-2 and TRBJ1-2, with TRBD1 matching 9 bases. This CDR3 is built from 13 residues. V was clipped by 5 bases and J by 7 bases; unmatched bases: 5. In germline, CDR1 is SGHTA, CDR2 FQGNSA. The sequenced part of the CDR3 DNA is TGTGCCAGCAGCATGCTGACAGGGGGTGGC. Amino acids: CASSMLTGGG. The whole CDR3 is CASSMLTGGGYTF.

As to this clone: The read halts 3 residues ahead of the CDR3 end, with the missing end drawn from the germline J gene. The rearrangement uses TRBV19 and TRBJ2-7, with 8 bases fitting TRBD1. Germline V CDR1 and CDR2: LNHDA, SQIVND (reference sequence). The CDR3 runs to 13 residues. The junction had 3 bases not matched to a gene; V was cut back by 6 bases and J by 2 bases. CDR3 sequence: CASRRQGTYEQYF. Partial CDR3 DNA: TGTGCCAGTAGAAGACAGGGGACCTACGAG.

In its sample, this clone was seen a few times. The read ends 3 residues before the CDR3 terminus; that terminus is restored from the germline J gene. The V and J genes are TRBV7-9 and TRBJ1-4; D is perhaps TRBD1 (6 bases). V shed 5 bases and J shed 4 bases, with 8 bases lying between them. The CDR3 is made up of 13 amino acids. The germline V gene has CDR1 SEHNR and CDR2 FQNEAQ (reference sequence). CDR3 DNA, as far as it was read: TGTGCCAGCAGCCAGGGGATTAATGAAAAA. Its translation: CASSQGINEK. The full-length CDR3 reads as CASSQGINEKLFF.

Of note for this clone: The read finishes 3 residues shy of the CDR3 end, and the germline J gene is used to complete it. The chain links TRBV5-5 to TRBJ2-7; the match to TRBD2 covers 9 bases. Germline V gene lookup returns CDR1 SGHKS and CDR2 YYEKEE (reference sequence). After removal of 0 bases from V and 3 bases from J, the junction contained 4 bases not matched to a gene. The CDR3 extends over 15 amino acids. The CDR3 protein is CASSLATSGYYEQYF. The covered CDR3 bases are TGTGCCAGCAGCTTGGCGACTAGCGGTTACTACGAG. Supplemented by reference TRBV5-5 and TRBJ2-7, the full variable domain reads DAGVTQSPTHLIKTRGQQVTLRCSPISGHKSVSWYQQVLGQGPQFIFQYYEKEERGRGNFPDRFSARQFPNYSSELNVNALLLGDSALYLCASSLATSGYYEQYFGPGTRLTVT.

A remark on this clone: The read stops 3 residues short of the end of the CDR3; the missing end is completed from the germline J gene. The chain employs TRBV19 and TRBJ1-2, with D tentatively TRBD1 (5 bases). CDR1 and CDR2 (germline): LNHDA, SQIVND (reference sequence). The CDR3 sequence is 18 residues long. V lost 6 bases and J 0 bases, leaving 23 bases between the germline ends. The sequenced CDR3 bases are TGTGCCAGTAGGGGGGACTACCGCGTCAATAGAGCTAACTATGGC. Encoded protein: CASRGDYRVNRANYG. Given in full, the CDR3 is CASRGDYRVNRANYGYTF.

CDR3 region: CASSALAGVDYETQYF. The CDR3 bases that were read are TGCGCCAGCAGCGCACTAGCGGGAGTAGACTATGAGACC. The chain uses TRBV5-1 and TRBJ2-5, with TRBD2 matching 11 bases. The observed sequence ends 3 residues before the CDR3 terminus, with the missing tail filled in from the germline J gene. This CDR3 contains 16 residues. J lost 5 bases, V lost 4 bases, and 10 bases had no gene match. The V gene's germline CDR1 is SGHRS and CDR2 YFSETQ.

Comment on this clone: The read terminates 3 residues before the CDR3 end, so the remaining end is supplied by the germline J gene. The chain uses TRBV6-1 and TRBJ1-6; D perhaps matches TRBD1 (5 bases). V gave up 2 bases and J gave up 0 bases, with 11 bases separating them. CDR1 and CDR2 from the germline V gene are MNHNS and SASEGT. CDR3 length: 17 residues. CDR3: CASSEKGLGSYNSPLHF. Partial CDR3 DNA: TGTGCCAGCAGTGAAAAGGGGCTGGGCTCCTATAATTCACCC.

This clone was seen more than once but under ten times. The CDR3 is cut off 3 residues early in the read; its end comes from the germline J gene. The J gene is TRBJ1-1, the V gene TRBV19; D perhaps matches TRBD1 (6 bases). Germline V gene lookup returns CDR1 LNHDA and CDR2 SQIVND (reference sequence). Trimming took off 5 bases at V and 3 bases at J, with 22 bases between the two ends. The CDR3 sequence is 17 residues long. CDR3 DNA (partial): TGTGCCAGTAGTGTTGGACAGAACTCCTGGTGGGACACTGAA. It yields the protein CASSVGQNSWWDTE. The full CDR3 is CASSVGQNSWWDTEAFF.

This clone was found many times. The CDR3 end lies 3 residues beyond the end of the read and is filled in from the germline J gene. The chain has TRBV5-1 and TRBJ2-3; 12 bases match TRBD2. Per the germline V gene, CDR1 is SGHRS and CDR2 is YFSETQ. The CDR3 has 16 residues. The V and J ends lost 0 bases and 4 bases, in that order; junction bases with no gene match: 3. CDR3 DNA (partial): TGCGCCAGCAGCTTGGGGACTAGCGGGGCCCCAGATACG. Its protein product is CASSLGTSGAPDT. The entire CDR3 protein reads CASSLGTSGAPDTQYF.

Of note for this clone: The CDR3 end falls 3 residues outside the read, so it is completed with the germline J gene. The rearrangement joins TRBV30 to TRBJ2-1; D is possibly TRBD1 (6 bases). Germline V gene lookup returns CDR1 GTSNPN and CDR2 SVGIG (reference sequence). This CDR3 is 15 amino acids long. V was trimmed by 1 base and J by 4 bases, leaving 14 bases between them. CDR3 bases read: TGTGCCTGGAGTGCTCAGGGACATACGTACAATGAG. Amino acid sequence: CAWSAQGHTYNE. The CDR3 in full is CAWSAQGHTYNEQFF.